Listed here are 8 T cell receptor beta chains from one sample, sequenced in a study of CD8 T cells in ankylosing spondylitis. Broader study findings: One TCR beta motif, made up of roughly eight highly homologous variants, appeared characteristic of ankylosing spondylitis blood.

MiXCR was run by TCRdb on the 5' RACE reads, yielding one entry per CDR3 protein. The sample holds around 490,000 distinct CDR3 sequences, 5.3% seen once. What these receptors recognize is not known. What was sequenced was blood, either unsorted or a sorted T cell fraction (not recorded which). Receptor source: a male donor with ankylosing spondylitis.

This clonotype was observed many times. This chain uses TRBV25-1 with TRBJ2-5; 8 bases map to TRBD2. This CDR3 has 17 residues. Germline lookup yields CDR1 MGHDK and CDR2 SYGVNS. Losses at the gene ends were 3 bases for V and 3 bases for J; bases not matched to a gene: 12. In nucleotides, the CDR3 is TGTGCCAGCAGTGATGGGATCGGGAGGGCCACAAAAGAGACCCAGTACTTC. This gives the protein CASSDGIGRATKETQYF.

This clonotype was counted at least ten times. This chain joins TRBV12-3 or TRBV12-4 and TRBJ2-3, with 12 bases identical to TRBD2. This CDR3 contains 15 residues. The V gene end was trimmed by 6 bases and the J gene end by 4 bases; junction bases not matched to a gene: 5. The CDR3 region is CASSDLAGGADTQYF. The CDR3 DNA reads TGTGCCAGCAGCGATCTAGCGGGGGGGGCAGATACGCAGTATTTT.

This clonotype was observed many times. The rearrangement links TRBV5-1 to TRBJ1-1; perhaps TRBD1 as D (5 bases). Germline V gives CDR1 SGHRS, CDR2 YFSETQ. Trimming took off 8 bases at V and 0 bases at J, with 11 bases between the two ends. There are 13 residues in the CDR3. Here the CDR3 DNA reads TGCGCCAGTTACGACAGCATGAACACTGAAGCTTTCTTT. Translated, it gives CASYDSMNTEAFF.

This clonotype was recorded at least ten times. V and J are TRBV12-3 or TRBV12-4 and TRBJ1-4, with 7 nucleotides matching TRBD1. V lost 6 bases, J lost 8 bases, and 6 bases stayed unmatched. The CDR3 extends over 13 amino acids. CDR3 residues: CASRQGRREKLFF. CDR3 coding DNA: TGTGCCAGCAGACAGGGGCGACGGGAAAAACTGTTTTTT.

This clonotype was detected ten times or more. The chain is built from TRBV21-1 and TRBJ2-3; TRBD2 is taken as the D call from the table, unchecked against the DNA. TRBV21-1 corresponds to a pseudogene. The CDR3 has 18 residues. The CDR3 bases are TGTGCCAGCAGCAAAGTTGCGGGGGCCTTCCCAGTCACAGATACGCAGTATTTT. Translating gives CASSKVAGAFPVTDTQYF.

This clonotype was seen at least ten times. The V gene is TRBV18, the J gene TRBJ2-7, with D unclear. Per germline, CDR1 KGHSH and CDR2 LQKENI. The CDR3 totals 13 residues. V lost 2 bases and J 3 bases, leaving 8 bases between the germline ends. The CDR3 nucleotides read TGTGCCAGCTCACCAGAACAGCTCTACGAGCAGTACTTC. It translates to CASSPEQLYEQYF.

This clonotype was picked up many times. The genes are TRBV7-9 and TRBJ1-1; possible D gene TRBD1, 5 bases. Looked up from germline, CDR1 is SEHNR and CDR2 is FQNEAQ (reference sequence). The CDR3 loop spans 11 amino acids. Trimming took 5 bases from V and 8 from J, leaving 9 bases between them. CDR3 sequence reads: CASSQQVEAFF. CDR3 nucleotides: TGTGCCAGCAGCCAACAGGTAGAAGCTTTCTTT.

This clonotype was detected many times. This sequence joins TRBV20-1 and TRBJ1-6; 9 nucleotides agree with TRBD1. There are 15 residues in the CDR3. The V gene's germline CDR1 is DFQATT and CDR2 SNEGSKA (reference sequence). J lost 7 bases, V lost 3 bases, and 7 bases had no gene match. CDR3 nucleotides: TGCAGTGCTAGTACCCGACAGGGGGGGAATTCACCCCTCCACTTT. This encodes CSASTRQGGNSPLHF.